These T cell receptor beta chains were read from a single sample in a study of siplizumab effects on memory and regulatory T cells. The assay was immunoSEQ multiplex PCR, and TCRdb's table has in-frame clones only and misses some. The sample has some 100,000 clones; just over 90% are singletons. Sequenced material: Tregs sorted from blood. All receptors come from a human donor in good health. The CDR3 runs from the conserved cysteine through the conserved F or W. Each record gives: clone size, D gene, V gene, J gene, CDR3 protein, CDR3 DNA. D genes are given only for firm matches. Expanded clones are given a class, and other clones once, few, many or no size at all.

.,.,TRBV5-8,TRBJ2-7,CASSGTGWGYEQYF,TGTGCCAGCAGCGGGACGGGCTGGGGGTACGAGCAGTACTTC
.,.,TRBV28,TRBJ2-7,CASRSSSYEQYF,TGTGCCAGCAGATCAAGCTCCTACGAGCAGTACTTC
few,.,TRBV18,TRBJ1-1,CASSMNTEAFF,TGTGCCAGCAGTATGAACACTGAAGCTTTCTTT
once,TRBD1,TRBV7-9,TRBJ2-5,CASSQGEGTQYF,TGTGCCAGCAGCCAGGGGGAAGGGACCCAGTACTTC
.,TRBD2,TRBV14,TRBJ2-7,CASSPFHITGTSGSREQYF,TGTGCCAGCAGTCCCTTCCATATCACCGGGACTAGCGGGAGTCGCGAGCAGTACTTC
once,.,TRBV28,TRBJ1-1,CASSLIIRQNTEAFF,TGTGCCAGCAGTTTAATTATCAGGCAGAACACTGAAGCTTTCTTT
.,.,TRBV5-4,TRBJ2-5,CASSLYSSETQYF,TGTGCCAGCAGCTTGTACAGCTCGGAGACCCAGTACTTC
once,.,TRBV5-5,TRBJ2-5,CASSLSPWDLSGETQYF,TGTGCCAGCAGCTTGTCCCCCTGGGACCTCTCGGGAGAGACCCAGTACTTC
.,.,TRBV4-2,TRBJ2-7,CASSQGVQRREQYF,TGTGCCAGCAGCCAAGGGGTTCAAAGGCGGGAGCAGTACTTC
once,.,TRBV5-1,TRBJ2-5,CASSFTRVQETQYF,TGCGCCAGCAGCTTTACTAGGGTCCAAGAGACCCAGTACTTC
.,TRBD2,TRBV5-1,TRBJ2-3,CASSLASGSSTDTQYF,TGCGCCAGCAGCTTGGCTAGCGGGAGCTCCACAGATACGCAGTATTTT
.,.,TRBV19,TRBJ1-2,CASSMGQRSYGYTF,TGTGCCAGTAGTATGGGACAACGGAGCTATGGCTACACCTTC
.,TRBD2,TRBV4-2,TRBJ2-3,CASSPTSIPPQYF,TGTGCCAGCAGCCCGACTAGCATCCCTCCGCAGTATTTT
.,.,TRBV7-9,TRBJ1-1,CASSLLLASVEAFF,TGTGCCAGCAGCCTCCTTCTGGCTAGTGTTGAAGCTTTCTTT
.,.,TRBV6-5,TRBJ1-6,CASSYRPGNNSPLHF,TGTGCCAGCAGTTACCGCCCGGGGAATAATTCACCCCTCCACTTT
.,.,TRBV10-2,TRBJ2-1,CASTFGSSYNEQFF,TGCGCCAGCACGTTCGGGAGCTCCTACAATGAGCAGTTCTTC
.,.,TRBV7-6,TRBJ2-3,CASSLFGDTDTQYF,TGTGCCAGCAGCTTATTCGGGGATACAGATACGCAGTATTTT
.,.,TRBV5-6,TRBJ2-4,CASSWGSAGVLAKNIQYF,TGTGCCAGCAGCTGGGGTTCAGCGGGCGTCCTAGCCAAAAACATTCAGTACTTC
medium-sized,.,TRBV7-2,TRBJ2-7,CASSLIGLNEQYF,TGTGCCAGCAGCTTAATCGGATTGAACGAGCAGTACTTC
.,TRBD1,TRBV28,TRBJ2-1,CASSPGTGGINEQFF,TGTGCCAGCAGTCCCGGGACAGGGGGCATCAATGAGCAGTTCTTC
.,.,TRBV5-1,TRBJ1-2,CASSLRAPPGAGYTF,TGCGCCAGCAGCTTGAGGGCCCCCCCAGGGGCTGGCTACACCTTC
.,.,TRBV5-1,TRBJ1-2,CASTIGTGANYGYTF,TGCGCCAGCACCATTGGGACCGGGGCTAACTATGGCTACACCTTC
.,.,TRBV10-3,TRBJ2-3,CAIGVGGGTDTQYF,TGTGCCATTGGCGTGGGGGGAGGCACAGATACGCAGTATTTT
.,TRBD1,TRBV5-6,TRBJ2-1,CASSWTGGLYNEQFF,TGTGCCAGCAGCTGGACAGGGGGCCTATACAATGAGCAGTTCTTC
.,.,TRBV5-1,TRBJ2-6,CASRVGRLLSGANVLTF,TGCGCCAGCAGAGTCGGCAGGTTACTCTCTGGGGCCAACGTCCTGACTTTC
.,.,TRBV7-6,TRBJ1-1,CASSLIREGEAFF,TGTGCCAGCAGCTTAATCAGGGAAGGTGAAGCTTTCTTT
.,.,TRBV2,TRBJ2-7,CASSGMGRPYEQYF,TGTGCCAGCAGTGGAATGGGGAGACCCTACGAGCAGTACTTC
.,.,TRBV28,TRBJ1-4,CASRAANEKLFF,TGTGCCTCACGGGCGGCTAATGAAAAACTGTTTTTT
.,.,TRBV7-9,TRBJ2-5,CASSPTGSQETQYF,TGTGCCAGCAGCCCGACCGGGTCGCAAGAGACCCAGTACTTC
once,TRBD2,TRBV5-1,TRBJ2-3,CASSLLAGGPSDTQYF,TGCGCCAGCAGCTTGCTAGCGGGAGGGCCATCAGATACGCAGTATTTT
.,.,TRBV6-5,TRBJ2-5,CASSSGTDMKTQYF,TGTGCCAGCAGCTCCGGGACCGACATGAAGACCCAGTACTTC
once,TRBD1,TRBV10-3,TRBJ2-5,CAISWDRQETQYF,TGTGCCATCAGTTGGGACAGACAAGAGACCCAGTACTTC
.,.,TRBV28,TRBJ1-1,CASSRGYTEAFF,TGTGCCAGTTCTCGGGGGTACACTGAAGCTTTCTTT
.,TRBD2,TRBV19,TRBJ2-3,CASRASGSSDTQYF,TGTGCCAGTAGGGCCAGCGGGAGTTCAGATACGCAGTATTTT
.,.,TRBV14,TRBJ2-5,CASSPLGGGAETQYF,TGTGCCAGCAGCCCTCTCGGGGGAGGCGCGGAGACCCAGTACTTC
.,.,TRBV11-2,TRBJ1-1,CASSLRVYAFF,TGTGCCAGCAGCTTGAGGGTGTATGCTTTCTTT
.,.,TRBV2,TRBJ1-4,CASSEGVTTNEKLFF,TGTGCCAGCAGTGAAGGGGTCACAACTAATGAAAAACTGTTTTTT